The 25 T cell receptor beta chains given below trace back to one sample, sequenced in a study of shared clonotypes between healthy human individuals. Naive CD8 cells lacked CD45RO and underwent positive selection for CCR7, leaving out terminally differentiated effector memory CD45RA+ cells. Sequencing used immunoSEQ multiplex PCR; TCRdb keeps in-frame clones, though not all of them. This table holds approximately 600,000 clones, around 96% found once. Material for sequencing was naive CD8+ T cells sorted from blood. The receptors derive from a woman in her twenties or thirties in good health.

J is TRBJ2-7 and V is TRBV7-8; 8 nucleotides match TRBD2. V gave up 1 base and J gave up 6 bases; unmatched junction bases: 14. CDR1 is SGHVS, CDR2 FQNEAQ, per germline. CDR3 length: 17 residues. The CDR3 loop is CASSLEFLPSGSVEQYF. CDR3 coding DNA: TGTGCCAGCAGCTTAGAATTCCTACCCAGCGGGAGTGTCGAGCAGTACTTC. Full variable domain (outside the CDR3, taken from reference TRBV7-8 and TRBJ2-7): GAGVSQSPRYKVAKRGQDVALRCDPISGHVSLFWYQQALGQGPEFLTYFQNEAQLDKSGLPSDRFFAERPEGSVSTLKIQRTQQEDSAVYLCASSLEFLPSGSVEQYFGPGTRLTVT.

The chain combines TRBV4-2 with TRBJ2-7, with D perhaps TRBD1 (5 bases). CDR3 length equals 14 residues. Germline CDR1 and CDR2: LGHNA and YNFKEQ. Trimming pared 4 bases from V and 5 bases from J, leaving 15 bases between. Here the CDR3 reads CASSLEARVDEQYF. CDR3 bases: TGTGCCAGCAGCCTAGAAGCCAGGGTGGACGAGCAGTACTTC.

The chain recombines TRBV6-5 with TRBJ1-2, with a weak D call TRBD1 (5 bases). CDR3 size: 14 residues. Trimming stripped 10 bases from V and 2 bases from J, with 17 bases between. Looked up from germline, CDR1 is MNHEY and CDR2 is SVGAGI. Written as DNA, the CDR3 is TGTGCCACCAAACCACTAGGGACGAACTATGGCTACACCTTC. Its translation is CATKPLGTNYGYTF.

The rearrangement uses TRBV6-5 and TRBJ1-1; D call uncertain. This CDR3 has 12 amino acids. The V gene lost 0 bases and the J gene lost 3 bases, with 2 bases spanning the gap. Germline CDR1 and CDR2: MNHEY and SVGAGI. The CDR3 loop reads CASSYSDTEAFF. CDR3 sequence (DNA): TGTGCCAGCAGTTACTCGGACACTGAAGCTTTCTTT.

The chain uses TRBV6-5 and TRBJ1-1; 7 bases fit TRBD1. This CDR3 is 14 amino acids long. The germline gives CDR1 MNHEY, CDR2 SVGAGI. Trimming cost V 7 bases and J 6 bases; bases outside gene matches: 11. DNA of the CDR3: TGTGCCAGCATAGTAACAGGGGCGATCTCTGAAGCTTTCTTT. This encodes CASIVTGAISEAFF.

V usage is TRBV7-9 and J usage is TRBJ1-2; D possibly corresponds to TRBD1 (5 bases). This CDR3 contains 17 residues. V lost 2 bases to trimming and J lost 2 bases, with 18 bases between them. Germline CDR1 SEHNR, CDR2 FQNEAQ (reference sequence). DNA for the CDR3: TGTGCCAGCAGCTTAAGCTCAGGAGGGACGCCAAACTATGGCTACACCTTC. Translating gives CASSLSSGGTPNYGYTF.

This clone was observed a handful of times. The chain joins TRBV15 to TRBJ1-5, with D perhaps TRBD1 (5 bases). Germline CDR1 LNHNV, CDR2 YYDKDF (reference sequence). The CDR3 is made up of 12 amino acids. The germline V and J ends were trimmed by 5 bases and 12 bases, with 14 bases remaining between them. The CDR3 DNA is TGTGCCACCAGCGGGTCAGGGTACCTCCAGCATTTT. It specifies CATSGSGYLQHF.

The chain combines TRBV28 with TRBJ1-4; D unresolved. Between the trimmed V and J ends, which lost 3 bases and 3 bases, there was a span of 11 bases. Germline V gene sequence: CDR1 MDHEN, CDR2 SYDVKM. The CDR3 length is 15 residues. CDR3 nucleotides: TGTGCCAGCAGTTTGGGTGAGGGTCCTAATGAAAAACTGTTTTTT. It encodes CASSLGEGPNEKLFF.

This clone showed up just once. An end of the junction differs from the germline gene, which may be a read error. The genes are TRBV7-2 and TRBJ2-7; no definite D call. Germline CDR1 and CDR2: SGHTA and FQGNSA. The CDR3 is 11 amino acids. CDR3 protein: CASSLHGPAHF. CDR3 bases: TGTGCCAGCAGCTTACATGGCCCCGCCCACTTC.

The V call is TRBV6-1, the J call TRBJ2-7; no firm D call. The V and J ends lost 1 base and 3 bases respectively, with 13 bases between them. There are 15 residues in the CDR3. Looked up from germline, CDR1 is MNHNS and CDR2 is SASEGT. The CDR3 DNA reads TGTGCCAGCAGTGAAGTAAGGGCGGTCCTCTACGAGCAGTACTTC. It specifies CASSEVRAVLYEQYF.

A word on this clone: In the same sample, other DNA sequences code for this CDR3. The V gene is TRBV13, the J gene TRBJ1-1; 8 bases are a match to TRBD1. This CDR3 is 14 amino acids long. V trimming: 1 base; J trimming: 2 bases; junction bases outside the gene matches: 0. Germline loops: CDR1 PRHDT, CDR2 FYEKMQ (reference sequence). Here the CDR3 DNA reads TGTGCCAGCAGCTTAGCAGGGGGCAACACTGAAGCTTTCTTT. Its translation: CASSLAGGNTEAFF.

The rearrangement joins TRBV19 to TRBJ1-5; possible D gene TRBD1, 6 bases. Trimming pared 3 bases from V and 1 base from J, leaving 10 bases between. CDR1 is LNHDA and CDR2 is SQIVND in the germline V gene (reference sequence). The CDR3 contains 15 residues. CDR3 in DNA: TGTGCCAGTAGTATTGTGGGGGCCAGCAATCAGCCCCAGCATTTT. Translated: CASSIVGASNQPQHF.

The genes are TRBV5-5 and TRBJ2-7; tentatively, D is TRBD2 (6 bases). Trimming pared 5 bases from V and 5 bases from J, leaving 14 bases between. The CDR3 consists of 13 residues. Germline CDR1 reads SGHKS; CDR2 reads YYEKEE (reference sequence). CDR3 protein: CASRPAGKNEQYF. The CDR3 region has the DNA TGTGCCAGCAGACCTGCGGGAAAGAACGAGCAGTACTTC. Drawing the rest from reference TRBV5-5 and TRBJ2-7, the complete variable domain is DAGVTQSPTHLIKTRGQQVTLRCSPISGHKSVSWYQQVLGQGPQFIFQYYEKEERGRGNFPDRFSARQFPNYSSELNVNALLLGDSALYLCASRPAGKNEQYFGPGTRLTVT.

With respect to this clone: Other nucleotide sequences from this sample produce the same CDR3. CDR3 sequence reads: CASSLLGSNEKLFF. The CDR3 DNA sequence: TGTGCCAGCAGTTTACTGGGTTCTAATGAAAAACTGTTTTTT. The chain couples TRBV27 to TRBJ1-4; D is unresolved. The CDR3 is made up of 14 amino acids. The V gene's germline CDR1 is MNHEY and CDR2 SMNVEV (reference sequence). V lost 2 bases to trimming and J lost 3 bases, with 7 bases between them.

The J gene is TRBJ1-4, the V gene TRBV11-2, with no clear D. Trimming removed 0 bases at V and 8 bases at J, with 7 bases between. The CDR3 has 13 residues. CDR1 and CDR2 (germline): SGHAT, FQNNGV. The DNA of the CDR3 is TGTGCCAGCAGCTTAGATGGAGAAGAAAAACTGTTTTTT. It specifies CASSLDGEEKLFF.

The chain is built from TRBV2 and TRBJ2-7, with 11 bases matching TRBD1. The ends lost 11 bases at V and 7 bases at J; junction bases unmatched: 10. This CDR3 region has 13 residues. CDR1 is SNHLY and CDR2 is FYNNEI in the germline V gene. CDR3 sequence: CAGTGTGGFEQYF. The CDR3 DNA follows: TGTGCCGGGACCGGGACAGGGGGATTTGAGCAGTACTTC.

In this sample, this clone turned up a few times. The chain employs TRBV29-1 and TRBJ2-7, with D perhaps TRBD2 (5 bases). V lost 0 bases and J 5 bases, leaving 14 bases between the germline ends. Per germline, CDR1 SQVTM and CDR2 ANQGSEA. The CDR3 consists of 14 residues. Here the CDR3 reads CSVEDLGVGNEQYF. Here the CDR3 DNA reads TGCAGCGTTGAAGATCTCGGGGTTGGTAACGAGCAGTACTTC.

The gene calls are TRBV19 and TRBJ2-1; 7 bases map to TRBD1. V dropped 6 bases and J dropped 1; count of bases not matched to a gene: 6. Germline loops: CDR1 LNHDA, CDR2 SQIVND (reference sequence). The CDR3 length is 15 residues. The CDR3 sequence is CASSPSQGSYNEQFF. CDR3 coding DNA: TGTGCCAGTAGCCCCTCACAGGGGTCCTACAATGAGCAGTTCTTC.

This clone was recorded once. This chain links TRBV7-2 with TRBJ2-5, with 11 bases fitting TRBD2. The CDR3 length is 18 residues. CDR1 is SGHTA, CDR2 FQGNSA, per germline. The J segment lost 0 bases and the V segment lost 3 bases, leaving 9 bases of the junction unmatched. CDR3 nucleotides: TGTGCCAGCAGCTTTCCAGTAGCGGGAGGGCCCAACCAAGAGACCCAGTACTTC. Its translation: CASSFPVAGGPNQETQYF.

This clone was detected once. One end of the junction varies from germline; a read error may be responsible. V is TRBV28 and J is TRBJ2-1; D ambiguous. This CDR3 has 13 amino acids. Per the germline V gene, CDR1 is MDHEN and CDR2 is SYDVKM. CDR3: CASGFRSYNEQFF. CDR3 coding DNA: TGTGCCAGCGGTTTTAGGTCCTACAATGAGCAGTTCTTC.

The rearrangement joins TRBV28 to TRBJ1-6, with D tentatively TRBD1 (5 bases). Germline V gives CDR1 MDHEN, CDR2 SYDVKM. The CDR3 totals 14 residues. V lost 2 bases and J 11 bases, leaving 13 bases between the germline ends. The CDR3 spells CASSLMAGDPPLHF. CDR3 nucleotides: TGTGCCAGCAGTTTAATGGCCGGGGACCCACCCCTCCACTTT.

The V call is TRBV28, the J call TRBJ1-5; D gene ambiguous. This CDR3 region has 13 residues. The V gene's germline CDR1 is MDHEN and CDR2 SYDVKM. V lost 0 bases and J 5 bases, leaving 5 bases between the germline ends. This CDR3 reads CASSLWAYQPQHF. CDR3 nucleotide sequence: TGTGCCAGCAGTTTATGGGCATATCAGCCCCAGCATTTT. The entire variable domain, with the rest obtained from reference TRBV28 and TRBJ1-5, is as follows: DVKVTQSSRYLVKRTGEKVFLECVQDMDHENMFWYRQDPGLGLRLIYFSYDVKMKEKGDIPEGYSVSREKKERFSLILESASTNQTSMYLCASSLWAYQPQHFGDGTRLSIL.

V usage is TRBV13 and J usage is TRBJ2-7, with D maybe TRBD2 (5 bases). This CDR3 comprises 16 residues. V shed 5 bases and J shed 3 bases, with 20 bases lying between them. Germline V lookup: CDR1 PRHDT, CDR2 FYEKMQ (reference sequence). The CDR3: CASSPERTTGFYEQYF. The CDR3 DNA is TGTGCCAGCAGCCCCGAGCGGACGACGGGTTTCTACGAGCAGTACTTC.

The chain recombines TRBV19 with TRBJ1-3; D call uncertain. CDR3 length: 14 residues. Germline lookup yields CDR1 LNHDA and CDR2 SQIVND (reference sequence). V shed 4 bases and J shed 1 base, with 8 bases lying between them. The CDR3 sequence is CASSNGISGNTIYF. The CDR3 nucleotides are TGTGCCAGTAGTAATGGGATTTCTGGAAACACCATATATTTT.

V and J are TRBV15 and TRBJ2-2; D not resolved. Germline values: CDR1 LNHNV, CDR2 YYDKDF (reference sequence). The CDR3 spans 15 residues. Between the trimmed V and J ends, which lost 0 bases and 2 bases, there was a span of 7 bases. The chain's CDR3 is CATSRDPGNTGELFF. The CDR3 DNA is TGTGCCACCAGCAGAGACCCGGGCAACACCGGGGAGCTGTTTTTT.